These 32 T cell receptor beta chains originate from one sample sequenced in a study of T cells in Graves' hyperthyroidism and ophthalmopathy. Amplification of TCR beta CDR3 regions used RNA as the template. First-round RT-PCR targeting the TCR CDR3 was performed with the HTBI primer set. One entry per CDR3 protein, called by TCRdb with MiXCR from the multiplex PCR reads. This table has about 720,000 distinct CDR3 sequences, roughly 17% appearing once. Sequencing was performed on blood. Receptor source: a man aged 18-30 years with Graves' hyperthyroidism.

This clonotype was seen a few times. The chain joins TRBV5-1 to TRBJ2-7; tentatively, D is TRBD2 (7 bases). Germline V gives CDR1 SGHRS, CDR2 YFSETQ. V shed 0 bases and J shed 2 bases, with 12 bases lying between them. This CDR3 contains 15 residues. The CDR3 sequence: CASSLAMGGPYEQYF. CDR3 DNA sequence: TGCGCCAGCAGCTTGGCGATGGGGGGGCCCTACGAGCAGTACTTC.

The rearrangement uses TRBV4-1 and TRBJ1-2, with D unresolved. V shed 1 base and J shed 7 bases, with 13 bases lying between them. The germline CDR1 and CDR2 sequences are MGHRA and YSYEKL. The CDR3 contains 14 residues. The CDR3 is CASSQASSAAGYTF. CDR3 nucleotide sequence: TGCGCCAGCAGCCAAGCGAGTTCAGCCGCTGGCTACACCTTC.

There are many counts of this clonotype. The J gene is TRBJ2-5, the V gene TRBV12-3 or TRBV12-4; perhaps TRBD2 as D (6 bases). This CDR3 has 15 amino acids. The V gene lost 3 bases and the J gene lost 2 bases, with 13 bases spanning the gap. Here the CDR3 DNA reads TGTGCCAGCAGTTTTTACGGGAGTCGGCAAGAGACCCAGTACTTC. Its protein product is CASSFYGSRQETQYF.

This clonotype was observed a few times. A much larger clone is a single base away; this may be a read error. This chain joins TRBV12-3 or TRBV12-4 and TRBJ1-1, with 8 bases lining up with TRBD1. Trimming removed 5 bases from V and 4 bases from J; junction bases left unmatched: 3. This CDR3 is 13 amino acids long. The CDR3 region is CASSHTGGTEAFF. The CDR3 DNA reads as TGTGCCAGCAGTCACACAGGGGGCACTGAAGCTTTCTTT.

The chain carries TRBV5-1 and TRBJ2-3; 8 bases line up with TRBD2. Germline V lookup: CDR1 SGHRS, CDR2 YFSETQ. The CDR3 length is 14 residues. The J segment lost 6 bases and the V segment lost 4 bases, leaving 7 bases of the junction unmatched. CDR3 sequence (DNA): TGCGCCAGCAGCAAGCGGGAGCGACAGGATACGCAGTATTTT. This codes for CASSKRERQDTQYF. The whole variable domain, filled in from reference TRBV5-1 and TRBJ2-3, reads KAGVTQTPRYLIKTRGQQVTLSCSPISGHRSVSWYQQTPGQGLQFLFEYFSETQRNKGNFPGRFSGRQFSNSRSEMNVSTLELGDSALYLCASSKRERQDTQYFGPGTRLTVL.

This chain connects TRBV28 to TRBJ1-2; tentative D call: TRBD1 (5 bases). The CDR3 is made up of 14 amino acids. Germline values: CDR1 MDHEN, CDR2 SYDVKM. Trimming stripped 10 bases from V and 8 bases from J, with 23 bases between. The DNA of the CDR3 is TGTGCCACCCATTATCTCCAAGGGGTAGGGGGCTACACCTTC. This sequence encodes CATHYLQGVGGYTF.

The sample holds a few counts of this clonotype. V and J are TRBV30 and TRBJ2-3; D call uncertain. V lost 3 bases and J 5 bases, leaving 12 bases between the germline ends. The CDR3 is 13 amino acids. Germline V gene sequence: CDR1 GTSNPN, CDR2 SVGIG (reference sequence). CDR3 DNA sequence: TGTGCCTGGAGCGCTTTAAGGCGAGATACGCAGTATTTT. Translating it yields CAWSALRRDTQYF.

Ten or more counts support this clonotype. This chain joins TRBV29-1 and TRBJ1-1; D uncertain. In germline, CDR1 is SQVTM, CDR2 ANQGSEA. Trimming took off 5 bases at V and 0 bases at J, with 10 bases between the two ends. The CDR3 has 13 amino acids. In DNA, the CDR3 is TGCAGCGTTTTTAAACGGCTGAACACTGAAGCTTTCTTT. It encodes CSVFKRLNTEAFF.

This clonotype was counted many times. The chain combines TRBV3-1 with TRBJ1-1, with D unresolved. The germline CDR1 and CDR2 sequences are LGHDT and YNNKEL (reference sequence). Trimming took 4 bases from V and 5 from J, leaving 11 bases between them. The CDR3 sequence is 13 residues long. CDR3 region: CASSLSAATEAFF. DNA for the CDR3: TGTGCCAGCAGCCTAAGCGCAGCTACTGAAGCTTTCTTT.

This clonotype was seen at least ten times. The chain employs TRBV11-2 and TRBJ2-3; D possibly corresponds to TRBD2 (5 bases). CDR1 SGHAT and CDR2 FQNNGV come from the germline V gene. This CDR3 is 15 amino acids long. V was clipped by 3 bases and J by 0 bases, with 10 bases between them. The CDR3 region is CASSFSVSSTDTQYF. The CDR3 nucleotides read TGTGCCAGCAGCTTTAGCGTATCTAGCACAGATACGCAGTATTTT.

This clonotype was seen only once. The chain links TRBV7-6 to TRBJ1-1, with 8 positions matching TRBD1. CDR3 length: 17 amino acids. The J segment lost 0 bases and the V segment lost 2 bases, leaving 8 bases of the junction unmatched. Per germline, CDR1 SGHVS and CDR2 FNYEAQ. The CDR3 DNA reads as TGTGCCAGCAGCTTATTACAGGGGGGCAGCCTGAACACTGAAGCTTTCTTT. Translation: CASSLLQGGSLNTEAFF.

This clonotype was recorded once. This rearrangement joins TRBV27 to TRBJ2-2; 9 nucleotides align to TRBD1. The V and J ends lost 2 bases and 4 bases, in that order; junction bases with no gene match: 5. Germline CDR1 and CDR2: MNHEY and SMNVEV (reference sequence). CDR3 size: 16 residues. This CDR3 is CASSLLPGQGTGELFF. The CDR3 nucleotides read TGTGCCAGCAGTTTACTCCCGGGACAGGGCACCGGGGAGCTGTTTTTT.

This clonotype showed up just a few times. The chain uses TRBV19 and TRBJ1-3, with D uncertain. Trimming removed 2 bases at V and 2 bases at J, with 7 bases between. Per the germline V gene, CDR1 is LNHDA and CDR2 is SQIVND (reference sequence). The CDR3 has 14 residues. The CDR3 DNA reads TGTGCCAGTAGTATAAGCGGGCCTGGAAACACCATATATTTT. Its protein is CASSISGPGNTIYF. Complete variable domain (other parts from reference TRBV19 and TRBJ1-3): DGGITQSPKYLFRKEGQNVTLSCEQNLNHDAMYWYRQDPGQGLRLIYYSQIVNDFQKGDIAEGYSVSREKKESFPLTVTSAQKNPTAFYLCASSISGPGNTIYFGEGSWLTVV.

This clonotype was recorded at least ten times. This chain uses TRBV5-6 with TRBJ1-5, with D unclear. Germline CDR1 and CDR2: SGHDT and YYEEEE. V was trimmed by 0 bases and J by 0 bases, leaving 7 bases between them. This CDR3 is built from 15 residues. This CDR3 is CASSLVGDSNQPQHF. The CDR3 DNA follows: TGTGCCAGCAGCTTGGTTGGTGATAGCAATCAGCCCCAGCATTTT.

This clonotype was observed a handful of times. The V call is TRBV7-3, the J call TRBJ2-7; 12 positions agree with TRBD2. CDR1 and CDR2 from the germline V gene are SGHTA and FQGTGA. V lost 3 bases and J lost 7; bases outside the gene matches: 4. The length of the CDR3 is 14 residues. CDR3 loop: CASSLTSGSREQYF. The CDR3 region has the DNA TGTGCCAGCAGCTTGACTAGCGGGAGTCGGGAGCAGTACTTC.

This chain joins TRBV6-1 and TRBJ2-7; D is possibly TRBD1 (7 bases). CDR3 size: 15 residues. Trimming took off 5 bases at V and 0 bases at J, with 14 bases between the two ends. Germline assignment: CDR1 MNHNS and CDR2 SASEGT. CDR3 sequence (DNA): TGTGCCAGCAGTCCGCGGGACAGAATCTCCTACGAGCAGTACTTC. This gives the protein CASSPRDRISYEQYF.

The CDR3 sequence is CAIWRGGNWDTQYF. For the CDR3, the DNA is TGTGCCATCTGGAGGGGGGGGAATTGGGATACGCAGTATTTT. The chain recombines TRBV10-3 with TRBJ2-3, with a tentative D call TRBD2 (7 bases). V was pared by 8 bases and J by 6 bases, with 18 bases between. Germline V gene lookup returns CDR1 ENHRY and CDR2 SYGVKD. The CDR3 spans 14 residues.

This chain connects TRBV4-1 to TRBJ1-1; D gene ambiguous. Trimming pared 5 bases from V and 2 bases from J, leaving 15 bases between. The CDR3 is 15 amino acids. The germline gives CDR1 MGHRA, CDR2 YSYEKL. CDR3 DNA: TGCGCCAGCAGCACTCAACACCGTCTTAACACTGAAGCTTTCTTT. This encodes CASSTQHRLNTEAFF.

In this sample, this clonotype turned up a few times. The genes are TRBV19 and TRBJ2-7; 10 bases map to TRBD1. Per germline, CDR1 LNHDA and CDR2 SQIVND (reference sequence). Unmatched junction bases numbered 1, after V lost 5 bases and J lost 0 bases. This CDR3 contains 14 residues. CDR3 residues: CASSGQGGSYEQYF. The CDR3 DNA reads TGTGCCAGTAGTGGACAGGGGGGCTCCTACGAGCAGTACTTC. The full variable domain, in which reference TRBV19 and TRBJ2-7 provide the parts outside the CDR3, is DGGITQSPKYLFRKEGQNVTLSCEQNLNHDAMYWYRQDPGQGLRLIYYSQIVNDFQKGDIAEGYSVSREKKESFPLTVTSAQKNPTAFYLCASSGQGGSYEQYFGPGTRLTVT.

This clonotype was observed a few times. The rearrangement uses TRBV6-2 or TRBV6-3 and TRBJ1-5; D uncertain. The V end lost 4 bases, the J end lost 6 bases, and 13 bases lay between the germline ends. CDR1 is MNHEY and CDR2 is SVGEGT in the germline V gene. The CDR3 is 14 residues long. The CDR3 coding sequence is TGTGCCAGCAGTTCGAGGGAGGGAGGTCAGCCCCAGCATTTT. It encodes CASSSREGGQPQHF.

This clonotype was seen ten or more times. CDR3 region: CASSFSEKLFF. For the CDR3, the DNA is TGTGCCAGCAGTTTCTCTGAAAAACTGTTTTTT. This chain connects TRBV28 to TRBJ1-4; D gene uncertain. This CDR3 is built from 11 residues. Germline CDR1 reads MDHEN; CDR2 reads SYDVKM. Trimming stripped 3 bases from V and 7 bases from J, with 3 bases between.

The gene calls are TRBV6-2 or TRBV6-3 and TRBJ2-2; D tentatively reads TRBD1 or TRBD2 (6 bases each). CDR1 and CDR2 (germline): MNHEY, SVGEGT. This CDR3 contains 13 residues. V lost 7 bases and J lost 6, with 12 bases in between. CDR3 sequence reads: CASTHGGPGELFF. The CDR3 nucleotides are TGTGCCAGCACCCACGGGGGCCCCGGGGAGCTGTTTTTT.

This clonotype has more than one count but fewer than ten. Likely a read error: the CDR3 ends without its conserved phenylalanine or tryptophan. This CDR3 reads CASSVRPVGAKNIQYL. CDR3 DNA: TGTGCCAGCAGCGTTCGTCCGGTGGGAGCCAAAAACATTCAGTACCTC. The chain carries TRBV7-2 and TRBJ2-4; no clear D gene. There are 16 residues in the CDR3. V dropped 5 bases and J dropped 0 bases, with 14 bases sitting between them. Germline V CDR1 and CDR2: SGHTA, FQGNSA.

This clonotype was detected only a few times. The V and J genes are TRBV28 and TRBJ2-6; D is uncertain. Trimming cost V 2 bases and J 3 bases, with 8 bases left between them. The germline V gene encodes CDR1 MDHEN and CDR2 SYDVKM. The CDR3 spans 15 residues. The CDR3 nucleotides are TGTGCCAGCAGTTTAAGGGCAGGTGGGGCCAACGTCCTGACTTTC. Translation: CASSLRAGGANVLTF.

In this sample, this clonotype turned up many times. The V gene is TRBV20-1, the J gene TRBJ2-3; 9 bases agree with TRBD2. The trim removed 0 bases at V and 4 bases at J, leaving 11 bases unmatched. The germline CDR1 and CDR2 sequences are DFQATT and SNEGSKA (reference sequence). This CDR3 has 17 amino acids. CDR3 protein: CSARDLAAGGEADTQYF. The CDR3 nucleotides are TGCAGTGCTAGAGATCTGGCGGCGGGAGGGGAGGCAGATACGCAGTATTTT.

This clonotype was seen only a few times. V and J are TRBV20-1 and TRBJ1-1; D ambiguous. The CDR3 runs 15 residues. Deletions cut 6 bases from V and 5 bases from J, with 22 bases between. The germline CDR1 and CDR2 sequences are DFQATT and SNEGSKA (reference sequence). The CDR3 nucleotides read TGCAGTGCCTCTGCGGAGGCCCTTGCTGGGACTGAAGCTTTCTTT. This gives the protein CSASAEALAGTEAFF.

This clonotype showed up just a few times. This chain connects TRBV28 to TRBJ2-7; D possibly uses TRBD1 or TRBD2 (6 bases each). CDR3 length: 15 residues. Trimming stripped 7 bases from V and 5 bases from J, with 21 bases between. Germline CDR1 is MDHEN and CDR2 is SYDVKM. As DNA, the CDR3 is TGTGCCAGCACCCCGGGGGCGGGGAGTACCCACGAGCAGTACTTC. Translating it yields CASTPGAGSTHEQYF.

The rearrangement joins TRBV9 to TRBJ1-5; the match to TRBD1 covers 12 bases. V was pared by 0 bases and J by 7 bases, with 2 bases of the junction left unmatched. This CDR3 has 15 amino acids. The V gene's germline CDR1 is SGDLS and CDR2 YYNGEE. CDR3 region: CASSVGDRGQQPQHF. For the CDR3, the DNA is TGTGCCAGCAGCGTAGGGGACAGGGGGCAACAGCCCCAGCATTTT.

Many counts were recorded for this clonotype. The chain links TRBV7-2 to TRBJ2-7; 12 bases are shared with TRBD2. With V trimmed by 5 bases and J by 3 bases, 5 bases remained unmatched. CDR3 size: 15 residues. Germline V CDR1 and CDR2: SGHTA, FQGNSA. CDR3 bases: TGTGCCAGCAGCGCGGGACTAGCGGGCCTCTACGAGCAGTACTTC. Translating it yields CASSAGLAGLYEQYF.

Many counts were recorded for this clonotype. This chain uses TRBV29-1 with TRBJ1-1; D unclear. Trimming left V 1 base short and J 1 base short, with 10 bases between. Germline-derived CDR1 and CDR2 are SQVTM and ANQGSEA. The CDR3 loop spans 14 amino acids. CDR3 nucleotide sequence: TGCAGCGTTGAAGCTATGTCGGCGAACACTGAAGCTTTCTTT. Protein product: CSVEAMSANTEAFF.

In its sample, this clonotype was seen many times. The chain recombines TRBV30 with TRBJ2-1; D not resolved. Germline V gene lookup returns CDR1 GTSNPN and CDR2 SVGIG (reference sequence). Trimming cost V 2 bases and J 4 bases, with 6 bases left between them. The CDR3 is made up of 12 amino acids. The CDR3 DNA is TGTGCCTGGAGTCGGGTTTACAATGAGCAGTTCTTC. Amino acids: CAWSRVYNEQFF.

This clonotype occurred a few times. The chain uses TRBV18 and TRBJ2-2, with TRBD2 matching 7 bases. This CDR3 contains 17 residues. The J segment lost 5 bases and the V segment lost 1 base, leaving 10 bases of the junction unmatched. The germline CDR1 and CDR2 sequences are KGHSH and LQKENI. The CDR3 region has the DNA TGTGCCAGCTCACCACTTCGAACAGTCGGGGGGACCGGGGAGCTGTTTTTT. This codes for CASSPLRTVGGTGELFF.